What follows are 12 T cell receptor beta chains derived from one specimen sequenced in a study of identifying expanded T cells in peripheral blood. Assay: immunoSEQ multiplex PCR; the TCRdb copy retains only in-frame clones and omits some. The sample holds tens of thousands of clones; around 90% are singletons and the top ten take under 20%. Sequenced: blood. These receptors all come from a person aged 18 to 75 in good health.

The V gene is TRBV5-4, the J gene TRBJ1-2, with no clear D. The CDR3 has 15 residues. CDR1 SGHNT and CDR2 YYREEE come from the germline V gene (reference sequence). The ends were cut back, 1 base at V and 0 bases at J, with 10 bases in the middle. In DNA, the CDR3 is TGTGCCAGCAGCTTGTTGGCGGGGTCTAACTATGGCTACACCTTC. The encoded protein is CASSLLAGSNYGYTF.

The J gene is TRBJ2-2, the V gene TRBV6-6, with 8 bases that match TRBD1. Germline V gives CDR1 MNHNY, CDR2 SVGAGI (reference sequence). This CDR3 is built from 16 residues. J lost 5 bases, V lost 8 bases, and 13 bases had no gene match. CDR3 in amino acids: CASSTPGGARTGELFF. The CDR3 bases are TGTGCCAGCTCAACCCCAGGGGGCGCAAGGACCGGGGAGCTGTTTTTT.

Only one count was recorded for this clone. J is TRBJ1-3 and V is TRBV7-8, with unresolved D. Germline CDR1 is SGHVS and CDR2 is FQNEAQ. This CDR3 is built from 14 residues. Trimming took 5 bases from V and 0 from J, leaving 8 bases between them. CDR3 bases: TGTGCCAGCAGCCTCGGCCCCTCTGGAAACACCATATATTTT. Its protein is CASSLGPSGNTIYF.

The V gene is TRBV7-2, the J gene TRBJ2-7; D not resolved. The V end was cut by 1 base, the J end by 10 bases, with 14 bases between. The CDR3 runs 13 residues. Germline V gene sequence: CDR1 SGHTA, CDR2 FQGNSA. CDR3 protein: CASSLEMPSSQYF. The DNA of the CDR3 is TGTGCCAGCAGCTTAGAAATGCCGAGCAGCCAGTACTTC.

This chain links TRBV19 with TRBJ2-5; TRBD2 aligns across 12 bases. The CDR3 is made up of 16 amino acids. Germline V CDR1 and CDR2: LNHDA, SQIVND (reference sequence). Losses at the gene ends were 3 bases for V and 4 bases for J; bases not matched to a gene: 6. CDR3 coding DNA: TGTGCCAGTAGTATCCGCAAGACTAGCGGGGGAGAGACCCAGTACTTC. Its protein product is CASSIRKTSGGETQYF.

This sequence joins TRBV5-4 and TRBJ2-1; D gene uncertain. Germline V CDR1 and CDR2: SGHNT, YYREEE (reference sequence). Deletions cut 3 bases from V and 10 bases from J, with 8 bases between. This CDR3 is built from 11 residues. CDR3 sequence (DNA): TGTGCCAGCAGCTCGAGCAGGGAGCAGTTCTTC. Translating gives CASSSSREQFF. Complete variable domain (other parts from reference TRBV5-4 and TRBJ2-1): ETGVTQSPTHLIKTRGQQVTLRCSSQSGHNTVSWYQQALGQGPQFIFQYYREEENGRGNFPPRFSGLQFPNYSSELNVNALELDDSALYLCASSSSREQFFGPGTRLTVL.

This CDR3 is CASSSQGGMNTEAFF. The CDR3 DNA sequence: TGTGCCAGCAGCTCCCAGGGTGGGATGAACACTGAAGCTTTCTTT. This chain links TRBV7-2 with TRBJ1-1, with a possible D match to TRBD1 (5 bases). V lost 4 bases to trimming and J lost 0 bases, with 12 bases between them. The CDR3 is 15 residues long. Germline CDR1 SGHTA, CDR2 FQGNSA.

This clone was recorded once. V is TRBV5-1 and J is TRBJ1-5, with D unclear. This CDR3 has 16 residues. V lost 0 bases to trimming and J lost 2 bases, with 12 bases between them. Germline V gives CDR1 SGHRS, CDR2 YFSETQ. CDR3 protein: CASSLAPDGRNQPQHF. Written as DNA, the CDR3 is TGCGCCAGCAGCTTGGCCCCGGACGGCCGCAATCAGCCCCAGCATTTT.

The rearrangement links TRBV19 to TRBJ2-7; D tentatively reads TRBD1 or TRBD2 (5 bases each). Germline loops: CDR1 LNHDA, CDR2 SQIVND (reference sequence). The germline V and J ends were trimmed by 1 base and 6 bases, with 19 bases remaining between them. The CDR3 sequence is 16 residues long. CDR3 nucleotides: TGTGCCAGTAGTATAGGGAAAGGGGCCGGGGAGCTCGAGCAGTACTTC. It codes for CASSIGKGAGELEQYF. The complete variable domain, with remaining parts taken from reference TRBV19 and TRBJ2-7, reads DGGITQSPKYLFRKEGQNVTLSCEQNLNHDAMYWYRQDPGQGLRLIYYSQIVNDFQKGDIAEGYSVSREKKESFPLTVTSAQKNPTAFYLCASSIGKGAGELEQYFGPGTRLTVT.

The rearrangement joins TRBV5-1 to TRBJ2-5; tentatively, D is TRBD1 (6 bases). Germline V gives CDR1 SGHRS, CDR2 YFSETQ. This CDR3 contains 13 residues. Trimming took off 0 bases at V and 4 bases at J, with 7 bases between the two ends. DNA of the CDR3: TGCGCCAGCAGCTTGGCAGGGGCAGAGACCCAGTACTTC. Its protein product is CASSLAGAETQYF. Full variable domain (remainder filled in from reference TRBV5-1 and TRBJ2-5): KAGVTQTPRYLIKTRGQQVTLSCSPISGHRSVSWYQQTPGQGLQFLFEYFSETQRNKGNFPGRFSGRQFSNSRSEMNVSTLELGDSALYLCASSLAGAETQYFGPGTRLLVL.

This clone turned up a few times. The chain uses TRBV15 and TRBJ1-5; 8 nucleotides match TRBD1. The CDR3 runs 15 residues. J was trimmed by 5 bases and V by 5 bases; bases with no gene match: 8. Per germline, CDR1 LNHNV and CDR2 YYDKDF (reference sequence). Here the CDR3 reads CATSGRTGIHQPQHF. The CDR3 DNA reads as TGTGCCACCAGCGGACGGACAGGGATCCATCAGCCCCAGCATTTT.

The chain couples TRBV9 to TRBJ2-3; 8 nucleotides agree with TRBD2. The CDR3 totals 16 residues. V shed 4 bases, J shed 5 bases, and the junction held 12 bases outside the gene matches. Germline V CDR1 and CDR2: SGDLS, YYNGEE. For the CDR3, the DNA is TGTGCCAGCAGCCCAGGTCGGGGGGGCCTGGGAGATACGCAGTATTTT. It translates to CASSPGRGGLGDTQYF.